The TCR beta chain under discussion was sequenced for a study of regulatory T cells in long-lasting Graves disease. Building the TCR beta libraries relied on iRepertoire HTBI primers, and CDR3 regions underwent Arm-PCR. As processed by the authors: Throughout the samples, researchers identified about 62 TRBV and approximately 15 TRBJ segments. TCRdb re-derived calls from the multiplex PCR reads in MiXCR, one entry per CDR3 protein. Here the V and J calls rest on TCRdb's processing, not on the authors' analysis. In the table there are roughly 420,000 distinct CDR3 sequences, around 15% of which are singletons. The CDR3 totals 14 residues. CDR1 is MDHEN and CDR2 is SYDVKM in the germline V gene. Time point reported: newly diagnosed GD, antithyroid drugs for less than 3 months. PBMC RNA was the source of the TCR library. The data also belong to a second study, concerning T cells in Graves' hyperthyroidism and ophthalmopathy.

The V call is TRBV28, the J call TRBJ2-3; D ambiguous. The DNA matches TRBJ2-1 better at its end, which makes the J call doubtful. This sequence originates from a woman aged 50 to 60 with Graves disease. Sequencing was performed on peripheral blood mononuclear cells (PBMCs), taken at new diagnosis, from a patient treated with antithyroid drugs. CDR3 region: CASTFTAWANEQFF. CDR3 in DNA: TGTGCCAGCACTTTCACAGCGTGGGCGAATGAGCAGTTCTTC.